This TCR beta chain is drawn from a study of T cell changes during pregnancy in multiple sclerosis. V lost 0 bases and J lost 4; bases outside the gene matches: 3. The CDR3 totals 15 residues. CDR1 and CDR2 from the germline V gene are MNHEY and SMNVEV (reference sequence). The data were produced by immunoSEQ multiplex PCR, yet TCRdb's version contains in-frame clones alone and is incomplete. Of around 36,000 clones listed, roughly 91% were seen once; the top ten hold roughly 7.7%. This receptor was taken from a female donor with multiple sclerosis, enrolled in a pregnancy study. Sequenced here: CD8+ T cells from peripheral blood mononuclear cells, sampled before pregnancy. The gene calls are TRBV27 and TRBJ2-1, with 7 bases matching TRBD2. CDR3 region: CASSLSGGRYNEQFF. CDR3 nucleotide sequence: TGTGCCAGCAGTTTATCGGGAGGGCGGTACAATGAGCAGTTCTTC.